This T cell receptor (beta chain) was found in a study of molecular identifiers for immune sequencing clone quantification (dated 2018 in TCRdb). Looking at the study overall: For a replicate experiment, the RNA from either approximately 20,000 or 100,000 naive CD8 T cells was divided into five aliquots, and four of those aliquots went on to sequencing. This methods study used CD8 T cells to benchmark TCR RNA copy counting and molecular-identifier clustering-based TCR repertoire sequencing (MIDCIRS). Overall study outcomes, separate from this receptor: The sizes of highly expanded clones could end up underestimated when identical TCR molecules share a barcode. In CMV-specific effector cells, clones with more than 20 RNA copies accounted for over 97% of molecules, whereas in naive cells such clones accounted for under 1%. Spiked-in Jurkat TCR RNA (approximately 10 copies' worth), which is not part of the donor repertoire, was contained in the naive libraries. Modeling gave about three recovered TCR RNA copies per cell versus around 9.9 by digital PCR, implying approximately 30% capture efficiency. Spiked-in Jurkat TCR RNA equal to a single cell's worth was reported to be detectable even within one million naive CD8 T cells. When barcode sub-clustering was not used, chimeric consensus sequences inflated TCR diversity, with chimeras reaching as high as 47%.

The CDR3 holds 16 amino acids from the cysteine to the phenylalanine. Only CDR3 DNA remains: 48 bases, in frame from the first base. Libraries of naive CD8 T cells were generated from roughly 20,000 to 1,000,000 sorted cells, with 10%, 30% or 50% of the purified RNA used. Naive CD8 T cells, defined as CD8+CD4-CCR7+CD45RA+, were FACS-sorted into RLT Plus buffer on a BD FACSAria II. Around 11 TCR copies' worth of Jurkat RNA were spiked into roughly 19,000-1,000,000 naive CD8 T cell samples to test detection sensitivity. Enrichment of CD8 T cells was done with RosetteSep CD8+ T Cell Enrichment Cocktail plus Ficoll-Paque, and ACK red cell lysis came afterward. This clonotype was seen once. Its antigen specificity is not known. This sequence may be a read error, since a much larger clone differs from it by one base. Library construction relied on PCR. TCRdb names NextSeq 500 as the instrument used. Bulk TCR libraries were generated as previously described, with the TCR primers listed in Table S5 used. Purification of total RNA was performed with the Qiagen AllPrep DNA/RNA kit. Before analysis, reads from multiple sequencing runs of the same library were pooled. Concerning the study's data processing: Reads were retained only if their TCR constant sequence matched exactly, and those retained reads were trimmed to 150 nt and grouped according to their 12-nt molecular barcodes. Reads within each barcode group were sub-clustered using a 15% Levenshtein threshold, and quality-weighted consensus sequences were constructed for each RNA molecule. Non-functional sequences were excluded, and lower-count sequences lying one edit away from another sequence were also excluded. Based on a fit of two negative binomial distributions, barcode sub-clusters having less than 20% of the maximum read count were discarded. TCRdb cleaned the public reads at Q25 with fastp, built clones with MiXCR and kept in-frame beta chains. Rows are unified per CDR3 protein, each entry keeping the most common DNA and genes. None of the V and J calls come from the authors' own analysis; TCRdb made them. The sample table lists about 320,000 distinct CDR3 sequences, 24% of them with a count of one. The ten top clones hold about 0.73% of the sample.

The sequenced sample consisted of naive CD8+ T cells from blood, with Jurkat cell RNA spiked in. Reading the label with the study, this specimen's cell subset or site is: FACS-sorted CD8+CD4-CCR7+CD45RA+ naive T cells. The rearrangement combines TRBV12-3 or TRBV12-4 with TRBJ2-2, and TRBD2 matches 12 of the central bases. The sequence was collected from a human donor in good health. Some libraries in this study had Jurkat cell RNA spiked in. Here is the DNA: TGTGCCAGCAGGGGAGGACTAGCGGGGAACACCGGGGGGCTGTTTTTT. This encodes CASRGGLAGNTGGLFF.